The 27 T cell receptor beta chains reported below all come from one sample, sequenced in a study of technical replicates of blood from a handful of donors (dated by TCRdb to 2017 to 2019). Library construction relied on the immunoSEQ multiplex PCR assay. Sourced from immuneACCESS, this table was stored by TCRdb with only in-frame sequences that have V and J called. A share of the clones is absent; for the studies checked, an unresolved V gene accounts for under half, and the remainder has no known explanation. The sample includes approximately 70,000 clones, with 90% to 95% observed a single time. The ten largest account for under 0.45% of the sample. Sequenced sample: T cells isolated from PBMCs. Every receptor here comes from a human donor in good health. Some clones in this sample may be carry-over from other donors' samples.

This sequence joins TRBV6-5 and TRBJ1-2, with 8 bases fitting TRBD1. Germline V gene sequence: CDR1 MNHEY, CDR2 SVGAGI. The trim removed 2 bases at V and 0 bases at J, leaving 2 bases unmatched. The CDR3 spans 15 residues. The CDR3 here is CASSYGRGPNYGYTF. CDR3 DNA: TGTGCCAGCAGTTACGGCAGGGGGCCTAACTATGGCTACACCTTC.

The V and J genes are TRBV5-4 and TRBJ2-1; 7 positions match TRBD2. V dropped 0 bases and J dropped 1; count of bases not matched to a gene: 4. Germline CDR1 is SGHNT and CDR2 is YYREEE (reference sequence). The CDR3 runs to 16 residues. The CDR3 coding sequence is TGTGCCAGCAGCTTGGGTAGCGGGCGTTCCTACAATGAGCAGTTCTTC. The encoded protein is CASSLGSGRSYNEQFF.

This CDR3 is CASTLLSPDTQYF. CDR3 DNA sequence: TGTGCCAGCACCCTGCTTAGCCCAGATACGCAGTATTTT. The J gene is TRBJ2-3, the V gene TRBV11-2; D ambiguous. V dropped 7 bases and J dropped 4 bases, with 12 bases sitting between them. Germline CDR1 SGHAT, CDR2 FQNNGV. CDR3 size: 13 residues.

The chain couples TRBV27 to TRBJ2-1; tentatively, D is TRBD2 (6 bases). Trimming left V 5 bases short and J 0 bases short, with 17 bases between. CDR3 length equals 17 residues. Germline V gene sequence: CDR1 MNHEY, CDR2 SMNVEV (reference sequence). DNA for the CDR3: TGTGCCAGCAGTCCCCCGGACTATCTCAGCTCCTACAATGAGCAGTTCTTC. Translating it yields CASSPPDYLSSYNEQFF.

The chain is built from TRBV7-9 and TRBJ1-2; D gene ambiguous. The germline V and J ends were trimmed by 10 bases and 2 bases, with 8 bases remaining between them. The CDR3 totals 11 residues. Germline CDR1 and CDR2: SEHNR and FQNEAQ (reference sequence). The CDR3 loop is CATTRNYGYTF. CDR3 bases: TGTGCCACCACAAGAAACTATGGCTACACCTTC.

The chain combines TRBV30 with TRBJ1-2, with a tentative D call TRBD1 (6 bases). V lost 2 bases and J 3 bases, leaving 13 bases between the germline ends. The V gene's germline CDR1 is GTSNPN and CDR2 SVGIG (reference sequence). The CDR3 contains 14 residues. The CDR3 is CAWSQDRFYYGYTF. For the CDR3, the DNA is TGTGCCTGGAGTCAGGACAGATTCTACTATGGCTACACCTTC.

This sequence joins TRBV7-2 and TRBJ1-6, with a weak D call TRBD1 (6 bases). The CDR3 has 14 amino acids. Germline values: CDR1 SGHTA, CDR2 FQGNSA. Trimming removed 7 bases at V and 7 bases at J, with 14 bases between. CDR3 amino acids: CASTLGGANSPLHF. In DNA form, the CDR3 reads TGTGCCAGCACCCTGGGGGGGGCGAATTCACCCCTCCACTTT. Full variable domain (missing parts from reference TRBV7-2 and TRBJ1-6): GAGVSQSPSNKVTEKGKDVELRCDPISGHTALYWYRQSLGQGLEFLIYFQGNSAPDKSGLPSDRFSAERTGGSVSTLTIQRTQQEDSAVYLCASTLGGANSPLHFGNGTRLTVT.

The chain has TRBV12-5 and TRBJ1-1, with D perhaps matching TRBD1 (6 bases). This CDR3 comprises 15 residues. Trimming took 0 bases from V and 2 from J, leaving 10 bases between them. Germline CDR1 reads LGHNT; CDR2 reads FRNRAP. CDR3 coding DNA: TGTGCTAGTGGTTTGGTCTGGGGGCTAAACACTGAAGCTTTCTTT. This encodes CASGLVWGLNTEAFF.

This clone was seen only once. This chain uses TRBV28 with TRBJ2-1, with 13 bases identical to TRBD2. CDR3 length: 17 amino acids. CDR1 is MDHEN, CDR2 SYDVKM, per germline. V lost 4 bases and J lost 5; bases outside the gene matches: 8. CDR3 amino acids: CASSSKGLAGIDNEQFF. The CDR3 region has the DNA TGTGCCAGCAGTTCTAAGGGACTAGCGGGAATCGACAATGAGCAGTTCTTC.

This clone was detected only once. The chain employs TRBV28 and TRBJ2-5; 10 bases are a match to TRBD2. V lost 5 bases to trimming and J lost 6 bases; unmatched junction nucleotides: 18. The CDR3 loop spans 18 amino acids. CDR1 and CDR2 (germline): MDHEN, SYDVKM. The CDR3 here is CASSLLRTSGRDGQTQYF. CDR3 bases: TGTGCCAGCAGTCTTCTCCGGACTAGCGGACGGGACGGACAGACCCAGTACTTC.

The chain employs TRBV19 and TRBJ2-2; D possibly corresponds to TRBD2 (5 bases). Germline V lookup: CDR1 LNHDA, CDR2 SQIVND (reference sequence). The V and J ends lost 7 bases and 7 bases respectively, with 16 bases between them. This CDR3 has 14 residues. DNA of the CDR3: TGTGCCAGTAAACTAGGGAGAGGAATCGGGGAGCTGTTTTTT. It specifies CASKLGRGIGELFF.

The chain is built from TRBV1 and TRBJ1-1; the DNA was not used to check the table's D call, TRBD1. TRBV1 is a pseudogene segment. The CDR3 is 13 amino acids. The CDR3 is CTSSLRGNTEAFF. CDR3 sequence (DNA): TGCACCAGCAGCCTCAGGGGGAACACTGAAGCTTTCTTT.

The rearrangement uses TRBV28 and TRBJ2-1, with D perhaps TRBD1 (6 bases). Trimming took 7 bases from V and 5 from J, leaving 33 bases between them. CDR3 length equals 20 residues. Germline values: CDR1 MDHEN, CDR2 SYDVKM. CDR3 protein: CASTSRILSGVLFVNNEQFF. The CDR3 bases are TGTGCCAGCACGTCAAGAATCCTGTCAGGGGTCCTATTCGTCAACAATGAGCAGTTCTTC.

This chain connects TRBV28 to TRBJ2-7; D possibly corresponds to TRBD1 (6 bases). Germline CDR1 MDHEN, CDR2 SYDVKM. V shed 6 bases and J shed 4 bases, with 16 bases lying between them. The CDR3 is 14 residues long. The CDR3: CASRPSGRGYEQYF. CDR3 coding DNA: TGTGCCAGCAGACCCTCGGGCAGGGGATACGAGCAGTACTTC. The full variable domain, completed using reference TRBV28 and TRBJ2-7, is DVKVTQSSRYLVKRTGEKVFLECVQDMDHENMFWYRQDPGLGLRLIYFSYDVKMKEKGDIPEGYSVSREKKERFSLILESASTNQTSMYLCASRPSGRGYEQYFGPGTRLTVT.

The chain has TRBV11-2 and TRBJ1-1, with D possibly being TRBD1 (5 bases). The CDR3 covers 15 residues. Trimming shortened V by 5 bases and J by 4 bases, and 17 bases separated the two germline ends. Germline CDR1 reads SGHAT; CDR2 reads FQNNGV. The CDR3 reads CASSPSDRTSTEAFF. The CDR3 DNA reads as TGTGCCAGCAGCCCATCAGACAGAACGAGCACTGAAGCTTTCTTT.

This clone was seen just once. This chain uses TRBV7-6 with TRBJ2-7; possibly TRBD1 for D (5 bases). The CDR3 has 14 amino acids. The V and J ends lost 4 bases and 3 bases respectively, with 13 bases between them. The germline V gene encodes CDR1 SGHVS and CDR2 FNYEAQ. CDR3 protein: CASSYQGPDYEQYF. CDR3 bases: TGTGCCAGCAGCTATCAGGGTCCTGACTACGAGCAGTACTTC.

The chain joins TRBV9 to TRBJ2-5, with a weak D call TRBD1 (5 bases). The CDR3 covers 13 residues. CDR1 is SGDLS, CDR2 YYNGEE, per germline. The ends were cut back, 0 bases at V and 3 bases at J, with 6 bases in the middle. This CDR3 is CASSVAQEETQYF. In DNA, the CDR3 is TGTGCCAGCAGCGTAGCACAGGAAGAGACCCAGTACTTC.

CDR3 amino acids: CASSLSGNTIYF. CDR3 nucleotides: TGTGCCAGCAGCTTATCGGGAAACACCATATATTTT. V and J are TRBV7-8 and TRBJ1-3, with D unresolved. CDR1 SGHVS and CDR2 FQNEAQ come from the germline V gene. This CDR3 has 12 amino acids. V lost 2 bases and J 4 bases, leaving 3 bases between the germline ends.

The CDR3 loop is CASSRRSGREGEFF. The CDR3 DNA follows: TGTGCCAGCAGCCGCAGGAGCGGGAGGGAAGGTGAATTCTTC. This chain links TRBV14 with TRBJ2-1; 10 bases line up with TRBD2. The germline V gene has CDR1 SGHDN and CDR2 FVKESK. J gave up 16 bases and V 4 bases, and 13 bases lay outside the gene matches. CDR3 size: 14 residues. The full variable domain, rest sourced from reference TRBV14 and TRBJ2-1, is EAGVTQFPSHSVIEKGQTVTLRCDPISGHDNLYWYRRVMGKEIKFLLHFVKESKQDESGMPNNRFLAERTGGTYSTLKVQPAELEDSGVYFCASSRRSGREGEFFGPGTRLTVL.

The V call is TRBV4-1, the J call TRBJ2-1, with TRBD1 matching over 7 bases. The J segment lost 0 bases and the V segment lost 6 bases, leaving 5 bases of the junction unmatched. The CDR3 contains 15 residues. Germline CDR1 is MGHRA and CDR2 is YSYEKL. The chain's CDR3 is CASSPDRTSYNEQFF. The CDR3, as DNA: TGCGCCAGCAGTCCGGACAGGACCTCCTACAATGAGCAGTTCTTC.

A single count supports this clone. CDR3 sequence: CASGELERGARDQPQHF. The CDR3 DNA sequence: TGTGCCAGCGGAGAGTTAGAACGGGGGGCGAGGGATCAGCCCCAGCATTTT. The V and J genes are TRBV28 and TRBJ1-5; a possible D gene is TRBD1 (6 bases). V gave up 8 bases and J gave up 5 bases, with 25 bases separating them. The germline V gene encodes CDR1 MDHEN and CDR2 SYDVKM. The CDR3 is 17 amino acids. The full variable domain, in which reference TRBV28 and TRBJ1-5 provide the parts outside the CDR3, is DVKVTQSSRYLVKRTGEKVFLECVQDMDHENMFWYRQDPGLGLRLIYFSYDVKMKEKGDIPEGYSVSREKKERFSLILESASTNQTSMYLCASGELERGARDQPQHFGDGTRLSIL.

This chain uses TRBV10-3 with TRBJ2-2; perhaps TRBD2 as D (6 bases). Germline V CDR1 and CDR2: ENHRY, SYGVKD. This CDR3 spans 16 amino acids. V lost 3 bases and J lost 6, with 17 bases in between. The CDR3 is CAISDKEGRVAGELFF. CDR3 coding DNA: TGTGCCATCAGTGATAAGGAGGGCAGGGTTGCCGGGGAGCTGTTTTTT.

This chain joins TRBV11-2 and TRBJ2-1; D possibly corresponds to TRBD2 (6 bases). This CDR3 contains 14 residues. Germline V lookup: CDR1 SGHAT, CDR2 FQNNGV. V lost 2 bases and J lost 7, with 12 bases in between. In DNA form, the CDR3 reads TGTGCCAGCAGCTTATTCCGGGAGCAAAATGAGCAGTTCTTC. Translation: CASSLFREQNEQFF.

The chain has TRBV10-1 and TRBJ2-5; D perhaps matches TRBD2 (6 bases). CDR1 and CDR2 (germline): WNHNN, SYGVQD (reference sequence). V lost 0 bases and J 0 bases, leaving 14 bases between the germline ends. There are 17 residues in the CDR3. The CDR3: CASSESVGGAYQETQYF. DNA for the CDR3: TGCGCCAGCAGTGAGTCTGTGGGAGGAGCGTACCAAGAGACCCAGTACTTC.

The V call is TRBV7-9, the J call TRBJ1-1; 8 positions agree with TRBD1. The ends lost 4 bases at V and 4 bases at J; junction bases unmatched: 2. In germline, CDR1 is SEHNR, CDR2 FQNEAQ (reference sequence). This CDR3 is built from 13 residues. CDR3 protein: CASSSGTGTEAFF. CDR3 DNA sequence: TGTGCCAGCAGCTCCGGGACAGGCACTGAAGCTTTCTTT. Drawing the rest from reference TRBV7-9 and TRBJ1-1, the complete variable domain is DTGVSQNPRHKITKRGQNVTFRCDPISEHNRLYWYRQTLGQGPEFLTYFQNEAQLEKSRLLSDRFSAERPKGSFSTLEIQRTEQGDSAMYLCASSSGTGTEAFFGQGTRLTVV.

The chain has TRBV6-5 and TRBJ2-7; the D gene is possibly TRBD1 (5 bases). V was clipped by 2 bases and J by 6 bases, with 8 bases between them. From germline, CDR1 is MNHEY and CDR2 SVGAGI. The CDR3 runs 12 residues. CDR3: CASSYRQGEQYF. As DNA, the CDR3 is TGTGCCAGCAGTTACCGTCAGGGCGAGCAGTACTTC.

This chain links TRBV29-1 with TRBJ1-1, with D tentatively TRBD1 (6 bases). CDR1 SQVTM and CDR2 ANQGSEA come from the germline V gene. This CDR3 region has 15 residues. V lost 1 base to trimming and J lost 5 bases, with 17 bases between them. CDR3 in DNA: TGCAGCGTTGAAGCCCCGGGCAGGGGTTGGACTGAAGCTTTCTTT. Encoded protein: CSVEAPGRGWTEAFF.